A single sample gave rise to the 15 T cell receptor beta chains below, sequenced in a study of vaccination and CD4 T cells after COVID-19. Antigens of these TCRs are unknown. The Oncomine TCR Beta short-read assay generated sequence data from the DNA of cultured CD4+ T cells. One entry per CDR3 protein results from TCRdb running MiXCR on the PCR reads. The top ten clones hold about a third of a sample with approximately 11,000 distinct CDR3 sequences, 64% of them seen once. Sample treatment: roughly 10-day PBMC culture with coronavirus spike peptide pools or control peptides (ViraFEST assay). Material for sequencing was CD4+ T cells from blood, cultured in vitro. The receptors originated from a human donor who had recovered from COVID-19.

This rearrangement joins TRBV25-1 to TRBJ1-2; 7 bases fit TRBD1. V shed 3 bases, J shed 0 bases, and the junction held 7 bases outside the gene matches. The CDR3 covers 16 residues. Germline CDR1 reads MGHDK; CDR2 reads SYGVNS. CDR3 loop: CASSDPGTAANYGYTF. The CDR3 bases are TGTGCCAGCAGTGACCCCGGGACAGCAGCTAACTATGGCTACACCTTC.

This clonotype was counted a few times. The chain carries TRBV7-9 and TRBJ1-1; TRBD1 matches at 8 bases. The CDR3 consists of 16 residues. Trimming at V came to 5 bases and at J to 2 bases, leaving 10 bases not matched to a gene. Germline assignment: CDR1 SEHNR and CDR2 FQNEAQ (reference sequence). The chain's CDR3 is CASSIAGGGGNTEAFF. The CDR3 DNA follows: TGTGCCAGCAGCATCGCAGGGGGCGGCGGTAACACTGAAGCTTTCTTT.

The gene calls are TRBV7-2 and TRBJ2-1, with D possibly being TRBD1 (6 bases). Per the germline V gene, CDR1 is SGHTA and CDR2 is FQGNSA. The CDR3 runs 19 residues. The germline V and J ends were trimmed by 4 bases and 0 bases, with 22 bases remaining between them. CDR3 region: CASSSRGPRGGSSYNEQFF. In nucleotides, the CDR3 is TGTGCCAGCAGCTCCCGCGGGCCCAGGGGCGGAAGCTCCTACAATGAGCAGTTCTTC.

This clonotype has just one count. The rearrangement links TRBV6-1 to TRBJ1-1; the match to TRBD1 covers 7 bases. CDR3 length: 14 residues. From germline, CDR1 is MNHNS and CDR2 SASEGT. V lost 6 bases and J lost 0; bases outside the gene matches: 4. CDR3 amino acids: CASSATGMNTEAFF. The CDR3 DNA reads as TGTGCCAGCAGCGCGACAGGGATGAACACTGAAGCTTTCTTT.

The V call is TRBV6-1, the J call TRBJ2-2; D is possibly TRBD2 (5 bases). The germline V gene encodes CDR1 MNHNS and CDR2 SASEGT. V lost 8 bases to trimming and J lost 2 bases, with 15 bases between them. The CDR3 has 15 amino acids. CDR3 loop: CASQRGPINTGELFF. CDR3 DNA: TGTGCCAGCCAACGGGGTCCGATAAACACCGGGGAGCTGTTTTTT.

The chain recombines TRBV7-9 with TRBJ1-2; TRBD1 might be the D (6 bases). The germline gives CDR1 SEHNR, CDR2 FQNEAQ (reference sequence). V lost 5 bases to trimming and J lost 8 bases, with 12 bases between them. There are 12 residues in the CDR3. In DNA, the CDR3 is TGTGCCAGCAGCCAGGACCAGGGGGGCTACACCTTC. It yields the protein CASSQDQGGYTF.

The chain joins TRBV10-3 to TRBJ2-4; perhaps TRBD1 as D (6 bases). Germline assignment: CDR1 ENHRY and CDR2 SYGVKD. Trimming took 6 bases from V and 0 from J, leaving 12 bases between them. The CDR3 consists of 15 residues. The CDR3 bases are TGTGCCATCAGCCCAGGGGATCTAGCCAAAAACATTCAGTACTTC. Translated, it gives CAISPGDLAKNIQYF.

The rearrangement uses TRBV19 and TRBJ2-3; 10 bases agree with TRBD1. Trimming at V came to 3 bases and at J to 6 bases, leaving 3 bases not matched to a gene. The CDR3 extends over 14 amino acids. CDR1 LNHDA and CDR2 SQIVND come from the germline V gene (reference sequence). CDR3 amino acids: CASSMGTGVDTQYF. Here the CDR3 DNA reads TGTGCCAGTAGTATGGGGACAGGGGTTGATACGCAGTATTTT.

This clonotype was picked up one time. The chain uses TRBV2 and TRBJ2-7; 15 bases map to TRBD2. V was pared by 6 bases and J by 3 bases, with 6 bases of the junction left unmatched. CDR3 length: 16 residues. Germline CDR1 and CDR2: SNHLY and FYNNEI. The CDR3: CASRGTSGGSIYEQYF. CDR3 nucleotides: TGTGCCAGCAGAGGGACTAGCGGGGGGTCCATCTACGAGCAGTACTTC.

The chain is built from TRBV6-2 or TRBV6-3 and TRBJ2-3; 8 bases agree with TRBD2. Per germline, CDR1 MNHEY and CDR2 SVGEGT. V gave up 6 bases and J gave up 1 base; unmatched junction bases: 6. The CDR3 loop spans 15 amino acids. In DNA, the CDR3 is TGTGCCAGCAGACTACTAGCGGACCGCACAGATACGCAGTATTTT. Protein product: CASRLLADRTDTQYF.

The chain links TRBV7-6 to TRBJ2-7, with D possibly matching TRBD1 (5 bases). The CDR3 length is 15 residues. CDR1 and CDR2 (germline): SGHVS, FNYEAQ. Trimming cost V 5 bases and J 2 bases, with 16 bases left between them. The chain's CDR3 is CASSRLPGSAYEQYF. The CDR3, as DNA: TGTGCCAGCAGCCGTCTCCCAGGGTCAGCCTACGAGCAGTACTTC.

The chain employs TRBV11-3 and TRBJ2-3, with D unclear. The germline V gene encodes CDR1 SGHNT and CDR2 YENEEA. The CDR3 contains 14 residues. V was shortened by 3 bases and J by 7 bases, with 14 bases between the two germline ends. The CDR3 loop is CASSLVSVTYTQYF. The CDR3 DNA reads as TGTGCCAGCAGCTTGGTTAGTGTGACATATACGCAGTATTTT.

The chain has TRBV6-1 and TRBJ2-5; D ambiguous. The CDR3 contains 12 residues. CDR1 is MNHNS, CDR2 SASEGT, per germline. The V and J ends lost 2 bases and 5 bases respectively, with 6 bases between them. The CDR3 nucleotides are TGTGCCAGCAGTGAACGCAGCGAGACCCAGTACTTC. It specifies CASSERSETQYF.

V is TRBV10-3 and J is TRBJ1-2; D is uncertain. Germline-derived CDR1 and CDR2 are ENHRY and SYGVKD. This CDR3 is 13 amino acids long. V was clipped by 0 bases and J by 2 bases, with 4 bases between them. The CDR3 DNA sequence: TGTGCCATCAGTGAGTCGCGGAACTATGGCTACACCTTC. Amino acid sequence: CAISESRNYGYTF.

This CDR3 reads CASSVNPPGANYGYTF. CDR3 sequence (DNA): TGTGCCAGCAGTGTGAACCCCCCAGGGGCCAACTATGGCTACACCTTC. The chain employs TRBV6-1 and TRBJ1-2; possibly TRBD1 for D (6 bases). V was trimmed by 4 bases and J by 2 bases, leaving 17 bases between them. CDR1 is MNHNS and CDR2 is SASEGT in the germline V gene. CDR3 length: 16 amino acids.